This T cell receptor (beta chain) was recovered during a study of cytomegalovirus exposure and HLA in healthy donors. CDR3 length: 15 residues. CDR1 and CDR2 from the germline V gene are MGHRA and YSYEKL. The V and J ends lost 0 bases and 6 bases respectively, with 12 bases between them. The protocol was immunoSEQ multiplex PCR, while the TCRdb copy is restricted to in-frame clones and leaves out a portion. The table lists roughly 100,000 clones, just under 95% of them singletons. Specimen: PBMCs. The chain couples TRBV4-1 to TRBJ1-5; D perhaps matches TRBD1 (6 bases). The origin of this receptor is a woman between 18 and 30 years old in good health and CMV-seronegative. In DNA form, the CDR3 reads TGCGCCAGCAGCCAAGAGGGGGGGCGCTTTCAGCCCCAGCATTTT. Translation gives CASSQEGGRFQPQHF.